The 19 T cell receptor beta chains below come from one sample, sequenced in a study of shared clonotypes between healthy human individuals. Using immunoSEQ multiplex PCR, the repertoire was profiled, and TCRdb retains in-frame clones only, with some absent. The sample lists about a million clones, around 76% occurring once. The sample comprised memory CD4+ T cells sorted from blood. Subset noted: CD45RA-negative fraction. The receptors here all came from a man between 18 and 29 years old in good health.

Remarks on this clone: Other DNA sequences in this sample translate to the same CDR3. This rearrangement joins TRBV9 to TRBJ2-3; D ambiguous. Germline CDR1 is SGDLS and CDR2 is YYNGEE. This CDR3 is 13 amino acids long. The germline V and J ends were trimmed by 0 bases and 3 bases, with 5 bases remaining between them. In DNA, the CDR3 is TGTGCCAGCAGCGTAGCAGGAACAGATACGCAGTATTTT. Its protein is CASSVAGTDTQYF. Looking up the rest from reference TRBV9 and TRBJ2-3 gives the full variable domain: DSGVTQTPKHLITATGQRVTLRCSPRSGDLSVYWYQQSLDQGLQFLIQYYNGEERAKGNILERFSAQQFPDLHSELNLSSLELGDSALYFCASSVAGTDTQYFGPGTRLTVL.

This clone was found once. V is TRBV7-2 and J is TRBJ2-7; D not resolved. V lost 5 bases, J lost 6 bases, and 17 bases lay in between. The CDR3 contains 14 residues. Germline CDR1 SGHTA, CDR2 FQGNSA. This CDR3 is CASSVLPVWTEQYF. CDR3 coding DNA: TGTGCCAGCAGCGTTCTCCCAGTGTGGACCGAGCAGTACTTC.

The CDR3: CASSSLGAGGNTIYF. Here the CDR3 DNA reads TGTGCCAGCAGTAGCCTAGGGGCTGGCGGAAACACCATATATTTT. This chain uses TRBV6-6 with TRBJ1-3; possibly TRBD1 for D (5 bases). CDR1 MNHNY and CDR2 SVGAGI come from the germline V gene (reference sequence). The CDR3 covers 15 residues. V gave up 5 bases and J gave up 4 bases, with 15 bases separating them.

This chain uses TRBV6-5 with TRBJ2-7, with 8 bases aligning to TRBD2. Germline V gene lookup returns CDR1 MNHEY and CDR2 SVGAGI. The CDR3 consists of 15 residues. V lost 2 bases, J lost 4 bases, and 7 bases stayed unmatched. The CDR3 nucleotides are TGTGCCAGCAGTTACGGTTTGAGCGGGGGTTACGAGCAGTACTTC. Its translation is CASSYGLSGGYEQYF.

V is TRBV7-2 and J is TRBJ2-5; 7 bases are shared with TRBD2. Looked up from germline, CDR1 is SGHTA and CDR2 is FQGNSA. V lost 9 bases and J lost 2; bases outside the gene matches: 12. The CDR3 is 15 amino acids. CDR3 in DNA: TGTGCCAGTAACCCAAGCGGGACCGTTCAAGAGACCCAGTACTTC. Encoded protein: CASNPSGTVQETQYF.

This chain links TRBV4-3 with TRBJ2-3; possible D gene TRBD2, 6 bases. This CDR3 has 16 residues. CDR1 and CDR2 (germline): LGHNA, YSLEER. Trimming left V 0 bases short and J 1 base short, with 11 bases between. CDR3 protein: CASSQEVGGGTDTQYF. CDR3 coding DNA: TGCGCCAGCAGCCAAGAAGTGGGGGGTGGCACAGATACGCAGTATTTT.

The rearrangement uses TRBV7-2 and TRBJ2-1; no clear D gene. Germline CDR1 SGHTA, CDR2 FQGNSA. CDR3 length equals 14 residues. The germline V and J ends were trimmed by 5 bases and 8 bases, with 16 bases remaining between them. The CDR3 loop reads CASSTYGWRDEQFF. CDR3 nucleotides: TGTGCCAGCAGCACCTACGGGTGGCGCGATGAGCAGTTCTTC.

This CDR3 reads CASSYSFNRADTEAFF. The DNA of the CDR3 is TGTGCCAGCAGTTACTCGTTCAACAGGGCGGACACTGAAGCTTTCTTT. The chain couples TRBV6-5 to TRBJ1-1, with D possibly TRBD1 on 6 matching bases. CDR1 and CDR2 (germline): MNHEY, SVGAGI. This CDR3 is 16 amino acids long. Trimming took 0 bases from V and 3 from J, leaving 14 bases between them.

The chain employs TRBV6-1 and TRBJ2-2, with D perhaps matching TRBD1 or TRBD2 (5 bases each). V dropped 2 bases and J dropped 5 bases, with 15 bases sitting between them. From germline, CDR1 is MNHNS and CDR2 SASEGT. The CDR3 runs 16 residues. CDR3 in DNA: TGTGCCAGCAGTGAATTGATGGGGCGCGGGACCGGGGAGCTGTTTTTT. Translated: CASSELMGRGTGELFF.

This sequence joins TRBV29-1 and TRBJ2-7; 8 bases agree with TRBD1. J was trimmed by 5 bases and V by 2 bases; bases with no gene match: 5. The germline V gene has CDR1 SQVTM and CDR2 ANQGSEA. This CDR3 is 13 amino acids long. The CDR3 spells CSVEYTGGDEQYF. The CDR3 DNA reads as TGCAGCGTTGAATACACAGGGGGAGACGAGCAGTACTTC.

Worth noting for this clone: It may be a read error: a sequence one base away is much more abundant. The V and J genes are TRBV30 and TRBJ1-2; D is possibly TRBD1 (5 bases). Germline CDR1 and CDR2: GTSNPN and SVGIG (reference sequence). Trimming removed 1 base at V and 7 bases at J, with 7 bases between. The CDR3 is 11 residues long. The CDR3 reads CAWSDRSGYTF. CDR3 coding DNA: TGTGCCTGGAGTGACAGGAGTGGCTACACCTTC.

V gene TRBV5-1 combines with J gene TRBJ1-2; D not certain. Deletions cut 0 bases from V and 5 bases from J, with 14 bases between. The CDR3 covers 15 residues. Germline V lookup: CDR1 SGHRS, CDR2 YFSETQ. CDR3 amino acids: CASSLDGSLIYGYTF. The CDR3 DNA follows: TGCGCCAGCAGCTTGGATGGCTCACTAATATATGGCTACACCTTC.

As regards this clone: Other nucleotide sequences from this sample produce the same CDR3. The chain couples TRBV18 to TRBJ1-4; tentatively, D is TRBD1 (6 bases). Trimming removed 5 bases at V and 0 bases at J, with 7 bases between. The germline CDR1 and CDR2 sequences are KGHSH and LQKENI. The CDR3 contains 14 residues. CDR3 loop: CASSEGATNEKLFF. The DNA of the CDR3 is TGTGCCAGCTCAGAGGGGGCAACTAATGAAAAACTGTTTTTT.

The V call is TRBV19, the J call TRBJ1-4; unclear D gene. The CDR3 runs 15 residues. Trimming pared 6 bases from V and 0 bases from J, leaving 11 bases between. From germline, CDR1 is LNHDA and CDR2 SQIVND (reference sequence). The CDR3 spells CASRFAVTTNEKLFF. The CDR3 nucleotides are TGTGCCAGTAGGTTCGCCGTTACAACTAATGAAAAACTGTTTTTT.

The genes are TRBV10-3 and TRBJ1-2; D is uncertain. CDR3 length: 13 residues. Germline V gives CDR1 ENHRY, CDR2 SYGVKD. V lost 0 bases, J lost 7 bases, and 9 bases lay in between. The CDR3: CAISESAVSGYTF. The CDR3 DNA reads as TGTGCCATCAGTGAGTCGGCAGTAAGTGGCTACACCTTC.

This clone was observed many times. Here the CDR3 DNA reads TGCGCCAGCAGCTCCCCACAGGGGACTTTCTCCTACAATGAGCAGTTCTTC. Translating it yields CASSSPQGTFSYNEQFF. The rearrangement uses TRBV5-1 and TRBJ2-1, with a weak D call TRBD1 (7 bases). This CDR3 has 17 amino acids. Germline CDR1 SGHRS, CDR2 YFSETQ. Deletions cut 3 bases from V and 0 bases from J, with 16 bases between.

The gene calls are TRBV7-2 and TRBJ2-7, with D perhaps TRBD2 (6 bases). V was pared by 3 bases and J by 0 bases, with 12 bases between. CDR3 size: 15 residues. Germline lookup yields CDR1 SGHTA and CDR2 FQGNSA. The CDR3 is CASSLLGGHSYEQYF. The CDR3 nucleotides are TGTGCCAGCAGCTTGCTGGGAGGCCACTCCTACGAGCAGTACTTC. The full variable domain, rest sourced from reference TRBV7-2 and TRBJ2-7, is GAGVSQSPSNKVTEKGKDVELRCDPISGHTALYWYRQSLGQGLEFLIYFQGNSAPDKSGLPSDRFSAERTGGSVSTLTIQRTQQEDSAVYLCASSLLGGHSYEQYFGPGTRLTVT.

The genes are TRBV7-8 and TRBJ1-5; D gene ambiguous. The CDR3 is 15 amino acids. The V and J ends lost 2 bases and 5 bases respectively, with 13 bases between them. Looked up from germline, CDR1 is SGHVS and CDR2 is FQNEAQ. Here the CDR3 reads CASSLLGLTYQPQHF. The CDR3 nucleotides read TGTGCCAGCAGCTTATTAGGGTTAACATATCAGCCCCAGCATTTT.

The rearrangement joins TRBV7-2 to TRBJ1-2; possible D gene TRBD1, 5 bases. The CDR3 has 14 amino acids. Germline-derived CDR1 and CDR2 are SGHTA and FQGNSA. Trimming removed 8 bases from V and 3 bases from J, with 16 bases in between. The DNA for the CDR3 is TGTGCCAGCGTGTCGGGGGGGAGTTACTATGGCTACACCTTC. It codes for CASVSGGSYYGYTF.